The 22 T cell receptor beta chains below were found in one sample sequenced in a study of cytomegalovirus exposure and HLA in healthy donors. Primers: 60 Vbeta forward and 13 Jbeta reverse. Clones were sequenced by immunoSEQ multiplex PCR, and TCRdb holds only the in-frame ones, with some missing. This table has around 160,000 clones, around 78% appearing once. The sequenced sample consisted of PBMCs. These receptors were taken from a man in his forties in good health and CMV-seropositive.

The gene calls are TRBV27 and TRBJ1-2, with TRBD1 matching over 10 bases. CDR3 length: 15 residues. V trimming: 6 bases; J trimming: 5 bases; junction bases outside the gene matches: 9. Per the germline V gene, CDR1 is MNHEY and CDR2 is SMNVEV (reference sequence). CDR3 sequence reads: CASRWRGTGEYGYTF. In DNA form, the CDR3 reads TGTGCCAGCAGATGGAGGGGGACAGGGGAGTATGGCTACACCTTC.

This chain joins TRBV5-6 and TRBJ2-1; D unresolved. The germline CDR1 and CDR2 sequences are SGHDT and YYEEEE. Trimming removed 1 base at V and 4 bases at J, with 3 bases between. The CDR3 is 12 residues long. CDR3 in DNA: TGTGCCAGCAGCTTGCAGTACAATGAGCAGTTCTTC. Encoded protein: CASSLQYNEQFF.

The J gene is TRBJ2-3, the V gene TRBV19; 8 bases match TRBD2. The CDR3 spans 14 residues. Germline CDR1 is LNHDA and CDR2 is SQIVND (reference sequence). Unmatched junction bases numbered 8, after V lost 9 bases and J lost 3 bases. DNA of the CDR3: TGTGCCAGCGCACCCGGCGGGAGGACAGATACGCAGTATTTT. Encoded protein: CASAPGGRTDTQYF.

The CDR3 spells CASSPGIHSGIGEQFF. For the CDR3, the DNA is TGCGCCAGCAGCCCCGGGATCCACTCTGGCATAGGTGAGCAGTTCTTC. This rearrangement joins TRBV5-1 to TRBJ2-1, with D possibly being TRBD2 (5 bases). V dropped 4 bases and J dropped 9 bases, with 23 bases sitting between them. The CDR3 is 16 residues long. The germline V gene encodes CDR1 SGHRS and CDR2 YFSETQ.

This rearrangement joins TRBV13 to TRBJ1-3, with D unclear. There are 12 residues in the CDR3. Per germline, CDR1 PRHDT and CDR2 FYEKMQ (reference sequence). Trimming stripped 3 bases from V and 4 bases from J, with 4 bases between. CDR3 loop: CASSFRGNTIYF. DNA of the CDR3: TGTGCCAGCAGCTTTCGGGGAAACACCATATATTTT.

The chain carries TRBV6-5 and TRBJ2-7, with 12 bases lining up with TRBD1. The J segment lost 2 bases and the V segment lost 7 bases, leaving 6 bases of the junction unmatched. This CDR3 is built from 15 residues. Looked up from germline, CDR1 is MNHEY and CDR2 is SVGAGI. The CDR3, as DNA: TGTGCCAGCACTAGGGACAGGGGGCCCCCCTACGAGCAGTACTTC. Its protein is CASTRDRGPPYEQYF.

The CDR3 region is CASSLRLAGAGELFF. The CDR3, as DNA: TGTGCCAGCAGCTTAAGGCTAGCGGGAGCCGGGGAGCTGTTTTTT. The J gene is TRBJ2-2, the V gene TRBV11-1, with 10 bases identical to TRBD2. V trimming: 2 bases; J trimming: 6 bases; junction bases outside the gene matches: 3. The CDR3 is made up of 15 amino acids. Germline lookup yields CDR1 SGHAT and CDR2 FQDESV (reference sequence).

This clone has a handful of counts. The genes are TRBV15 and TRBJ1-2, with D possibly being TRBD1 (5 bases). The germline V gene encodes CDR1 LNHNV and CDR2 YYDKDF (reference sequence). The germline V and J ends were trimmed by 6 bases and 4 bases, with 12 bases remaining between them. CDR3 length equals 13 residues. CDR3 sequence: CATSPTVSYGYTF. The CDR3 DNA follows: TGTGCCACCAGTCCGACAGTAAGCTATGGCTACACCTTC.

This chain links TRBV25-1 with TRBJ2-1; 11 bases are a match to TRBD2. Unmatched junction bases numbered 8, after V lost 2 bases and J lost 2 bases. Germline lookup yields CDR1 MGHDK and CDR2 SYGVNS. The CDR3 extends over 18 amino acids. The CDR3 DNA follows: TGTGCCAGCAGTGAACCGGCTAGCGGGAGGTTCGCCTACAATGAGCAGTTCTTC. This translates into CASSEPASGRFAYNEQFF.

The chain couples TRBV4-2 to TRBJ2-7; TRBD2 is a possible D gene (6 bases). Between the trimmed V and J ends, which lost 0 bases and 0 bases, there was a span of 9 bases. Germline CDR1 reads LGHNA; CDR2 reads YNFKEQ. CDR3 length: 15 residues. The CDR3 loop is CASSQEPGSSYEQYF. The CDR3 DNA reads as TGTGCCAGCAGCCAAGAACCCGGGAGCTCCTACGAGCAGTACTTC.

The chain employs TRBV27 and TRBJ2-2; 7 nucleotides line up with TRBD1. V lost 6 bases to trimming and J lost 3 bases; unmatched junction nucleotides: 13. The CDR3 has 17 residues. The germline CDR1 and CDR2 sequences are MNHEY and SMNVEV (reference sequence). The CDR3 here is CASSPLVTGIDTGELFF. The CDR3 DNA reads as TGTGCCAGCAGCCCTCTTGTGACAGGGATTGACACCGGGGAGCTGTTTTTT.

V is TRBV27 and J is TRBJ1-2; 7 bases fit TRBD1. The CDR3 spans 15 residues. After removal of 5 bases from V and 4 bases from J, the junction contained 10 bases not matched to a gene. Germline V gene data show CDR1 as MNHEY and CDR2 as SMNVEV (reference sequence). The CDR3 coding sequence is TGTGCCAGCAGTACGCAAGGGGGCCGGAGCTATGGCTACACCTTC. Translating gives CASSTQGGRSYGYTF.

The genes are TRBV29-1 and TRBJ2-7; a possible D gene is TRBD1 (6 bases). The V gene lost 5 bases and the J gene lost 3 bases, with 17 bases spanning the gap. Germline V CDR1 and CDR2: SQVTM, ANQGSEA. The CDR3 is 14 residues long. The CDR3 sequence is CSVYREPPYYEQYF. CDR3 sequence (DNA): TGCAGCGTTTACAGGGAGCCTCCTTACTACGAGCAGTACTTC.

V gene TRBV29-1 combines with J gene TRBJ1-2; D is uncertain. The V end was cut by 4 bases, the J end by 0 bases, with 9 bases between. CDR3 length: 13 residues. Germline-derived CDR1 and CDR2 are SQVTM and ANQGSEA. The CDR3 loop is CSVAGSTNYGYTF. DNA for the CDR3: TGCAGCGTTGCAGGCAGCACTAACTATGGCTACACCTTC.

The chain has TRBV4-2 and TRBJ1-5; D remains ambiguous. The CDR3 covers 13 residues. CDR1 and CDR2 from the germline V gene are LGHNA and YNFKEQ. The ends were cut back, 1 base at V and 7 bases at J, with 8 bases in the middle. The CDR3 nucleotides are TGTGCCAGCAGCCAAGTTCGTGAGCAGCCCCAGCATTTT. Translation: CASSQVREQPQHF.

The chain couples TRBV4-2 to TRBJ2-5, with 8 bases that match TRBD1. This CDR3 has 13 residues. CDR1 and CDR2 from the germline V gene are LGHNA and YNFKEQ. J was trimmed by 5 bases and V by 4 bases; bases with no gene match: 3. The CDR3 loop reads CASSPGGWETQYF. The CDR3 nucleotides read TGTGCCAGCAGCCCAGGGGGCTGGGAGACCCAGTACTTC.

This clone showed up just a few times. This chain links TRBV4-1 with TRBJ1-4, with 7 bases aligning to TRBD1. The germline gives CDR1 MGHRA, CDR2 YSYEKL. This CDR3 spans 16 amino acids. Trimming at V came to 1 base and at J to 5 bases, leaving 7 bases not matched to a gene. The CDR3: CASSQVSAGGNEKLFF. The CDR3 DNA reads as TGCGCCAGCAGCCAAGTATCTGCAGGGGGAAATGAAAAACTGTTTTTT.

This clone was picked up a small number of times. This chain joins TRBV30 and TRBJ2-3; 12 nucleotides match TRBD1. V dropped 4 bases and J dropped 4; count of bases not matched to a gene: 9. The CDR3 runs to 16 residues. Germline V gene lookup returns CDR1 GTSNPN and CDR2 SVGIG (reference sequence). The CDR3 here is CAWTTGTGGEADTQYF. The CDR3 nucleotides are TGTGCCTGGACCACCGGGACAGGGGGCGAAGCAGATACGCAGTATTTT.

V is TRBV5-1 and J is TRBJ1-1; TRBD1 might be the D (6 bases). Germline-derived CDR1 and CDR2 are SGHRS and YFSETQ. Between the trimmed V and J ends, which lost 0 bases and 4 bases, there was a span of 10 bases. This CDR3 contains 14 residues. The DNA of the CDR3 is TGCGCCAGCAGCTTGGACAGGGAGATCACTGAAGCTTTCTTT. It yields the protein CASSLDREITEAFF.

The rearrangement links TRBV28 to TRBJ1-4; D not certain. The germline gives CDR1 MDHEN, CDR2 SYDVKM. The CDR3 loop spans 11 amino acids. Trimming removed 8 bases from V and 12 bases from J, with 13 bases in between. The CDR3 DNA reads TGTGCCAGCGGCGGCTCCCTACAACTGTTTTTT. It specifies CASGGSLQLFF.

This clone appeared a single time. V and J are TRBV6-1 and TRBJ2-2; 14 nucleotides align to TRBD2. Germline assignment: CDR1 MNHNS and CDR2 SASEGT. The CDR3 consists of 20 residues. Trimming took 4 bases from V and 0 from J; bases not matched to a gene: 10. Written as DNA, the CDR3 is TGTGCCAGCAGTGGGGGACTAGCGGGAGCCCCTTTAACGAACACCGGGGAGCTGTTTTTT. Encoded protein: CASSGGLAGAPLTNTGELFF.

The chain combines TRBV11-2 with TRBJ2-3; 9 bases match TRBD2. The CDR3 runs 15 residues. Germline V lookup: CDR1 SGHAT, CDR2 FQNNGV. V lost 5 bases and J lost 0; bases outside the gene matches: 3. In DNA form, the CDR3 reads TGTGCCAGCAGCCGGACTAGCGTTAGCACAGATACGCAGTATTTT. Protein sequence: CASSRTSVSTDTQYF. Filled out from reference TRBV11-2 and TRBJ2-3, the complete variable domain reads EAGVAQSPRYKIIEKRQSVAFWCNPISGHATLYWYQQILGQGPKLLIQFQNNGVVDDSQLPKDRFSAERLKGVDSTLKIQPAKLEDSAVYLCASSRTSVSTDTQYFGPGTRLTVL.